The 16 T cell receptor beta chains below were found in one sample sequenced in a study of blood T cell repertoires in COVID-19. Assay used: immunoSEQ multiplex PCR; TCRdb lists only in-frame clones, some missing. Here the sample spans about 58,000 clones, 85% to 90% being singletons. Sequences were obtained from peripheral blood. These receptors were taken from a human donor with active COVID-19. The donor label of this sample is uncertain.

This clone was found a few times. This chain connects TRBV6-5 to TRBJ1-1; maybe TRBD1 (5 bases). The V and J ends lost 6 bases and 6 bases respectively, with 14 bases between them. Germline lookup yields CDR1 MNHEY and CDR2 SVGAGI. The CDR3 covers 13 residues. The CDR3: CASRPREVAEAFF. CDR3 DNA sequence: TGTGCCAGCAGACCCAGGGAGGTCGCTGAAGCTTTCTTT.

The CDR3: CASSIPSGTGNQPQHF. The CDR3 region has the DNA TGTGCCAGTAGTATTCCTTCCGGGACAGGAAATCAGCCCCAGCATTTT. The chain carries TRBV19 and TRBJ1-5; 8 bases are shared with TRBD1. The V gene's germline CDR1 is LNHDA and CDR2 SQIVND (reference sequence). The CDR3 is 16 amino acids. After removal of 3 bases from V and 4 bases from J, the junction contained 8 bases not matched to a gene.

This sequence joins TRBV7-9 and TRBJ2-7; tentative D call: TRBD2 (6 bases). The CDR3 runs to 13 residues. Germline CDR1 reads SEHNR; CDR2 reads FQNEAQ (reference sequence). V was clipped by 5 bases and J by 0 bases, with 8 bases between them. This CDR3 is CASSPGGSYEQYF. The CDR3 DNA reads TGTGCCAGCAGCCCCGGGGGCTCCTACGAGCAGTACTTC.

The V call is TRBV18, the J call TRBJ2-7, with a tentative D call TRBD1 (5 bases). The germline V gene encodes CDR1 KGHSH and CDR2 LQKENI. CDR3 length equals 16 residues. Trimming shortened V by 3 bases and J by 4 bases, and 19 bases separated the two germline ends. DNA of the CDR3: TGTGCCAGCTCACCTTTCAGGGAACTGAGTTTATACGAGCAGTACTTC. Translating gives CASSPFRELSLYEQYF.

The CDR3 loop reads CASSFTPDTTEAFF. The CDR3 nucleotides read TGTGCCAGCAGCTTCACCCCCGACACCACTGAAGCTTTCTTT. The chain combines TRBV7-2 with TRBJ1-1, with D unresolved. Per germline, CDR1 SGHTA and CDR2 FQGNSA. Trimming stripped 3 bases from V and 4 bases from J, with 12 bases between. CDR3 size: 14 residues.

This chain joins TRBV29-1 and TRBJ2-3; 7 bases match TRBD1. The V gene end was trimmed by 4 bases and the J gene end by 1 base; junction bases not matched to a gene: 11. CDR1 is SQVTM and CDR2 is ANQGSEA in the germline V gene. The CDR3 is 16 amino acids. The CDR3 nucleotides read TGCAGCGTTGGGGGGAACAGGGGACGAGGCACAGATACGCAGTATTTT. Its translation: CSVGGNRGRGTDTQYF.

The V call is TRBV28, the J call TRBJ1-2, with a possible D match to TRBD1 (5 bases). Trimming shortened V by 6 bases and J by 1 base, and 9 bases separated the two germline ends. CDR3 length equals 13 residues. CDR1 and CDR2 from the germline V gene are MDHEN and SYDVKM. CDR3 in amino acids: CASSPQVNYGYTF. The CDR3 DNA is TGTGCCAGCAGCCCACAGGTTAACTATGGCTACACCTTC.

The chain employs TRBV18 and TRBJ2-7, with 11 bases lining up with TRBD2. This CDR3 comprises 16 residues. The J segment lost 5 bases and the V segment lost 2 bases, leaving 8 bases of the junction unmatched. Germline V gene lookup returns CDR1 KGHSH and CDR2 LQKENI. The CDR3 sequence is CASSPKVTSGGDEQYF. The CDR3 bases are TGTGCCAGCTCACCAAAGGTAACTAGCGGGGGTGACGAGCAGTACTTC.

The chain carries TRBV9 and TRBJ1-3; D unresolved. The CDR3 is 15 amino acids. V shed 3 bases and J shed 0 bases, with 10 bases lying between them. CDR1 SGDLS and CDR2 YYNGEE come from the germline V gene. CDR3 sequence (DNA): TGTGCCAGCAGCGCCGCGGGGAGCTCTGGAAACACCATATATTTT. This gives the protein CASSAAGSSGNTIYF.

The chain is built from TRBV5-1 and TRBJ2-1, with TRBD1 matching 7 bases. V lost 0 bases and J lost 6; bases outside the gene matches: 6. The CDR3 sequence is 15 residues long. Looked up from germline, CDR1 is SGHRS and CDR2 is YFSETQ. CDR3 in amino acids: CASSLAGGSPNEQFF. The DNA for the CDR3 is TGCGCCAGCAGCTTGGCAGGGGGTAGTCCCAATGAGCAGTTCTTC.

This chain links TRBV9 with TRBJ2-1; D possibly corresponds to TRBD2 (6 bases). CDR3 length equals 15 residues. The V end lost 0 bases, the J end lost 2 bases, and 9 bases lay between the germline ends. Germline V gene lookup returns CDR1 SGDLS and CDR2 YYNGEE. The CDR3 here is CASSVGPGAYNEQFF. The CDR3 DNA reads TGTGCCAGCAGCGTAGGTCCGGGGGCCTACAATGAGCAGTTCTTC.

This chain connects TRBV7-6 to TRBJ1-3, with 7 bases matching TRBD1. V lost 8 bases to trimming and J lost 0 bases; unmatched junction nucleotides: 7. The CDR3 runs 15 residues. CDR1 is SGHVS, CDR2 FNYEAQ, per germline. The DNA of the CDR3 is TGTGCCAGCGGAAACAGGGGCCGCTCTGGAAACACCATATATTTT. It specifies CASGNRGRSGNTIYF.

This clone was recorded a few times. The chain couples TRBV29-1 to TRBJ2-2; 7 bases align to TRBD2. V dropped 7 bases and J dropped 1; count of bases not matched to a gene: 6. Germline V CDR1 and CDR2: SQVTM, ANQGSEA. CDR3 length equals 14 residues. The CDR3 sequence is CSAQAGMNTGELFF. The CDR3 region has the DNA TGCAGCGCCCAAGCGGGGATGAACACCGGGGAGCTGTTTTTT.

This clone has only a few counts. The genes are TRBV5-1 and TRBJ1-2, with D tentatively TRBD1 (6 bases). Germline V CDR1 and CDR2: SGHRS, YFSETQ. The CDR3 is 14 amino acids. V lost 1 base, J lost 1 base, and 8 bases lay in between. CDR3 in DNA: TGCGCCAGCAGCTTGATGGACAGTAACTATGGCTACACCTTC. It is translated as CASSLMDSNYGYTF.

This clone came up once. This chain joins TRBV29-1 and TRBJ1-4; 7 bases line up with TRBD1. There are 15 residues in the CDR3. V was clipped by 7 bases and J by 7 bases; unmatched bases: 15. The germline gives CDR1 SQVTM, CDR2 ANQGSEA. CDR3 DNA sequence: TGCAGCGGCTATGAGCTCAGGGGGAGGAGTGAAAAACTGTTTTTT. Protein: CSGYELRGRSEKLFF.

V and J are TRBV9 and TRBJ2-5, with TRBD1 matching 8 bases. Germline-derived CDR1 and CDR2 are SGDLS and YYNGEE. V lost 3 bases and J lost 1; bases outside the gene matches: 14. The CDR3 contains 18 residues. The chain's CDR3 is CASSDPRDRGGFQETQYF. The DNA of the CDR3 is TGTGCCAGCAGCGATCCACGTGACAGGGGAGGATTCCAAGAGACCCAGTACTTC.